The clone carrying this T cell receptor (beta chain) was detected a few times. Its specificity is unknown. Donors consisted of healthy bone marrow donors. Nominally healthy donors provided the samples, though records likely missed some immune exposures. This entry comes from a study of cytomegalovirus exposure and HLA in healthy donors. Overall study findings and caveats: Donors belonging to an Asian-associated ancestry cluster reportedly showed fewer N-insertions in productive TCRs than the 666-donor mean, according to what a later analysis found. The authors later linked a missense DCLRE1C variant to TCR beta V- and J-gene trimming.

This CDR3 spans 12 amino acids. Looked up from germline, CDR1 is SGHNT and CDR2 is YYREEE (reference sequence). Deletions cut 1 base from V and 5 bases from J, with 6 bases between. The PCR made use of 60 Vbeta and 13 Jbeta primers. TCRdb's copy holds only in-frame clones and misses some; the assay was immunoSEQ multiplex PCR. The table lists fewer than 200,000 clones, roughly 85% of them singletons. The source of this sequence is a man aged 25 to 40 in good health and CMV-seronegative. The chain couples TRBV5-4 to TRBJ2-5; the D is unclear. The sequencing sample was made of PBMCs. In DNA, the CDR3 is TGTGCCAGCAGCTTGTGGCTGGAGACCCAGTACTTC. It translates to CASSLWLETQYF.